This T cell receptor beta chain was found in a study of blood T cells in healthy people across ages. The CDR3 runs to 15 residues. Germline CDR1 and CDR2: MGHRA and YSYEKL. V lost 1 base and J lost 5, with 14 bases in between. The second PCR ran about 6 to 11 cycles with a sample-barcoded 5' primer and J-beta primers. TCRdb re-derived calls from the 5' RACE reads in MiXCR, one entry per CDR3 protein. The data hold fewer than 950,000 distinct CDR3 sequences, with about 48% observed a single time. The chain combines TRBV4-1 with TRBJ1-2; D is possibly TRBD1 (5 bases). The sequence was obtained from a man older than 75 in good health. The sample taken for sequencing was blood. Here the CDR3 DNA reads TGCGCCAGCAGCCAAGGGATACAGGTCGATTATGGCTACACCTTC. It yields the protein CASSQGIQVDYGYTF.